This T cell receptor (beta chain) comes out of a study of blood T cells in healthy people across ages. General study findings and limits: Per-million-T-cell TCR beta diversity fell roughly linearly with age. Compared with aged donors, long-lived donors showed fewer expanded clones, suggesting selection.

The CDR3 is made up of 15 amino acids. CDR1 is MGHRA, CDR2 YSYEKL, per germline. V lost 3 bases, J lost 10 bases, and 9 bases stayed unmatched. Each donor supplied about 9.6 milliliters of peripheral blood. The amount of total RNA extracted per sample was at least 5.5 micrograms. Alongside a J-beta primer mix, a sample-barcoded 5' primer served in a second PCR lasting roughly 6 to 11 cycles. MiXCR was run by TCRdb on the 5' RACE reads, yielding one entry per CDR3 protein. Seen here are about 940,000 distinct CDR3 sequences, roughly 43% observed once, and the top ten hold roughly 13%. Points on this clonotype: Its antigen is not known.

Sample: blood. This sequence joins TRBV4-1 and TRBJ1-6, with 7 nucleotides matching TRBD1. This receptor was obtained from a man in his thirties or forties in good health. The CDR3 DNA sequence: TGCGCCAGCAGCCAGACGACAGGGACTGGGTCACCCCTCCACTTT. Its translation is CASSQTTGTGSPLHF.